Following are 14 T cell receptor beta chains from one sample sequenced in a study of CD8+CD57+ T cells in acquired aplastic anemia. Template material for TCR beta VDJ and CDR3 profiling consisted of genomic DNA. TCRdb passed the reads through MiXCR, listing each CDR3 protein once. The sample comprises 180,000 or so distinct CDR3 sequences, more than 60% of which are singletons, and about two fifths rests with the top ten. In patients chosen for sequencing, flow cytometry had shown CD8+CD57+ cell expansion. Sequenced material: sorted CD4+, CD8+, or CD8+CD57+ T cells (not recorded which) from PBMCs. These TCRs come from a human donor with aplastic anemia.

Notes on this clonotype: One base away lies a much larger clone, so this may be a sequencing read error. This chain links TRBV4-1 with TRBJ2-1; TRBD1 aligns across 9 bases. Per the germline V gene, CDR1 is MGHRA and CDR2 is YSYEKL. CDR3 length: 14 residues. CDR3 region: CAGSPGTGRYEQFF. The DNA for the CDR3 is TGCGCCGGCAGCCCCGGGACAGGGAGATATGAGCAGTTCTTC.

V and J are TRBV4-3 and TRBJ2-3, with TRBD1 identical over 9 bases. With 1 base clipped from V and 3 bases from J, the junction kept 5 bases outside the gene matches. The CDR3 runs to 16 residues. From germline, CDR1 is LGHNA and CDR2 YSLEER. As DNA, the CDR3 is TGCGCCAGCAGCCAAGGGACAGGGGTCAGGACAGATACGCAGTATTTT. This gives the protein CASSQGTGVRTDTQYF.

The chain joins TRBV10-1 to TRBJ2-2; the D gene is possibly TRBD1 (5 bases). CDR3 length: 14 amino acids. CDR1 and CDR2 from the germline V gene are WNHNN and SYGVQD (reference sequence). The ends were cut back, 6 bases at V and 7 bases at J, with 15 bases in the middle. DNA for the CDR3: TGCGCCAGCAGCCGAGGCCAGGGCCACGGGGAGCTGTTTTTT. This gives the protein CASSRGQGHGELFF.

This clonotype appeared once. This sequence joins TRBV29-1 and TRBJ1-2; unclear D gene. V was clipped by 4 bases and J by 0 bases, with 9 bases between them. The CDR3 extends over 13 amino acids. Germline CDR1 and CDR2: SQVTM and ANQGSEA. The CDR3 is CSVGRESNYGYTF. CDR3 nucleotides: TGCAGCGTTGGCCGTGAATCTAACTATGGCTACACCTTC.

The table lists this clonotype with many counts. The genes are TRBV5-4 and TRBJ1-1; 9 positions agree with TRBD1. There are 17 residues in the CDR3. CDR1 SGHNT and CDR2 YYREEE come from the germline V gene (reference sequence). Losses at the gene ends were 4 bases for V and 0 bases for J; bases not matched to a gene: 10. CDR3 DNA: TGTGCCAGCAGCCATAGACAGGGGGACATCATGAACACTGAAGCTTTCTTT. Its translation: CASSHRQGDIMNTEAFF.

In its sample, this clonotype was seen once. The chain combines TRBV12-3 or TRBV12-4 with TRBJ2-3, with 11 nucleotides matching TRBD2. J was trimmed by 6 bases and V by 5 bases; bases with no gene match: 7. The CDR3 loop spans 15 amino acids. Here the CDR3 DNA reads TGTGCCAGCAGTAGAAGGACTAGCGGGCGGGATACGCAGTATTTT. This encodes CASSRRTSGRDTQYF.

The chain joins TRBV7-2 to TRBJ2-7; 10 bases are shared with TRBD1. This CDR3 region has 16 residues. Per the germline V gene, CDR1 is SGHTA and CDR2 is FQGNSA. V lost 5 bases, J lost 2 bases, and 9 bases stayed unmatched. The CDR3 region is CASSEKGQGVTYEQYF. In DNA form, the CDR3 reads TGTGCCAGCAGCGAAAAAGGACAGGGGGTCACCTACGAGCAGTACTTC.

CDR3 nucleotide sequence: TGTGCCAGCAACCCGGGACGTCGCTCCTACGAGCAGTACTTC. Encoded protein: CASNPGRRSYEQYF. This sequence joins TRBV7-9 and TRBJ2-7; D could derive from TRBD1 or TRBD2 (5 bases each). This CDR3 has 14 amino acids. Germline CDR1 and CDR2: SEHNR and FQNEAQ (reference sequence). The V end lost 7 bases, the J end lost 0 bases, and 13 bases lay between the germline ends.

The chain is built from TRBV9 and TRBJ1-1; a weak D match, TRBD1 (5 bases). Germline assignment: CDR1 SGDLS and CDR2 YYNGEE. The germline V and J ends were trimmed by 4 bases and 2 bases, with 21 bases remaining between them. The length of the CDR3 is 17 residues. The CDR3 sequence: CASSLIGVTLLNTEAFF. CDR3 sequence (DNA): TGTGCCAGCAGCTTGATAGGGGTGACCCTCCTTAACACTGAAGCTTTCTTT.

This rearrangement joins TRBV10-3 to TRBJ2-1; 10 bases fit TRBD1. The CDR3 loop spans 14 amino acids. After removal of 7 bases from V and 8 bases from J, the junction contained 8 bases not matched to a gene. Per germline, CDR1 ENHRY and CDR2 SYGVKD. The CDR3 is CAIKPGQGTDEQFF. The DNA for the CDR3 is TGTGCCATCAAACCGGGACAGGGGACCGATGAGCAGTTCTTC.

The chain combines TRBV9 with TRBJ2-2, with D perhaps matching TRBD1 (6 bases). The CDR3 runs to 15 residues. V lost 4 bases to trimming and J lost 7 bases, with 17 bases between them. Germline-derived CDR1 and CDR2 are SGDLS and YYNGEE. The CDR3 sequence is CASSQSGALDGELFF. Written as DNA, the CDR3 is TGTGCCAGCAGCCAATCAGGGGCTTTGGACGGGGAGCTGTTTTTT.

The V gene is TRBV7-8, the J gene TRBJ1-5; possibly TRBD1 for D (5 bases). Trimming cost V 1 base and J 4 bases, with 35 bases left between them. The CDR3 consists of 23 residues. Germline loops: CDR1 SGHVS, CDR2 FQNEAQ. Here the CDR3 DNA reads TGTGCCAGCAGCTTAGAGAGGGACCCACATCGCCTGAACACTGAAGCTTTTAATCAGCCCCAGCATTTT. Translation gives CASSLERDPHRLNTEAFNQPQHF. Supplemented by reference TRBV7-8 and TRBJ1-5, the full variable domain reads GAGVSQSPRYKVAKRGQDVALRCDPISGHVSLFWYQQALGQGPEFLTYFQNEAQLDKSGLPSDRFFAERPEGSVSTLKIQRTQQEDSAVYLCASSLERDPHRLNTEAFNQPQHFGDGTRLSIL.

The V and J genes are TRBV20-1 and TRBJ1-2, with 7 bases lining up with TRBD1. The CDR3 is made up of 15 amino acids. Looked up from germline, CDR1 is DFQATT and CDR2 is SNEGSKA (reference sequence). The trim removed 1 base at V and 8 bases at J, leaving 13 bases unmatched. The CDR3 DNA is TGCAGTGCTAGAGGGCAGGGGGTCCTGAGTGGGGGCTACACCTTC. It encodes CSARGQGVLSGGYTF.

The rearrangement uses TRBV2 and TRBJ2-7; D gene uncertain. The CDR3 runs 12 residues. From germline, CDR1 is SNHLY and CDR2 FYNNEI. The ends were cut back, 7 bases at V and 5 bases at J, with 12 bases in the middle. The CDR3 sequence: CASKQQFDEQYF. Here the CDR3 DNA reads TGTGCCAGCAAGCAACAATTCGACGAGCAGTACTTC.